This T cell receptor beta chain is drawn from a study of blood T cell dynamics during melanoma immunotherapy. Looking at the study overall: Standard first-line treatment here was pembrolizumab or nivolumab plus ipilimumab in metastatic melanoma.

Here immunoSEQ multiplex PCR was the method, and the copy in TCRdb shows in-frame clones only, minus some. The data contain 5,500 to 7,500 clones, 80% to 90% of them singletons. V lost 4 bases and J lost 7; bases outside the gene matches: 6. Germline CDR1 is SQVTM and CDR2 is ANQGSEA. The CDR3 runs 13 residues. Time point specified: week 3, after first cycle of checkpoint inhibitor. The specimen was blood, collected from a patient treated with checkpoint blockade. The rearrangement uses TRBV29-1 and TRBJ1-4; 7 bases align to TRBD1. This receptor was identified in a human donor with melanoma. Some clones in this sample may be carry-over from other donors' samples. The CDR3 DNA follows: TGCAGCGTTGCCAGGGGGGAGGGTGAAAAACTGTTTTTT. Amino acid sequence: CSVARGEGEKLFF.